What follows describes a single TCR beta chain. Normal lung sampling was at least 3 cm from the tumour, as distant as possible. This sample is part of a study of immune cell composition in non-small cell lung cancer. Using immunoSEQ multiplex PCR, the repertoire was profiled, and TCRdb retains in-frame clones only, with some absent. The table lists around 2,000 clones, 65% to 80% of them singletons. From germline, CDR1 is MNHEY and CDR2 SMNVEV (reference sequence). The CDR3 totals 17 residues. V lost 4 bases to trimming and J lost 2 bases; unmatched junction nucleotides: 11. The source is a human donor with non-small cell lung cancer. The chain has TRBV27 and TRBJ2-4, with TRBD1 matching over 7 bases. Sequencing was done on a sample of non-adjacent lung tissue. CDR3 DNA: TGTGCCAGCAGTTCCCGGGACAGAAGTACCACCAAAAACATTCAGTACTTC. Protein: CASSSRDRSTTKNIQYF.